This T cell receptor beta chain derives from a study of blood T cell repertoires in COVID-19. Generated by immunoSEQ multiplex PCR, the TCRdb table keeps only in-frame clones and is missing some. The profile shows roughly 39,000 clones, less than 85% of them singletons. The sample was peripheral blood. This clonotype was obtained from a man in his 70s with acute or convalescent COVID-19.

CDR3 amino acids: CASRAKKAIKYQETQYF. The CDR3 region has the DNA TGTGCCAGCAGGGCAAAGAAAGCGATAAAGTACCAAGAGACCCAGTACTTC. This chain joins TRBV27 and TRBJ2-5; D is ambiguous. CDR1 MNHEY and CDR2 SMNVEV come from the germline V gene (reference sequence). The CDR3 runs to 17 residues. The V gene lost 6 bases and the J gene lost 0 bases, with 20 bases spanning the gap.